These T cell receptor beta chains were read from a single sample in a study of early T cells in non-severe SARS-CoV-2 infection. TCRdb ran MiXCR on the 5' RACE reads and lists one entry per CDR3 protein. The sample has under 85,000 distinct CDR3 sequences, 10% to 15% seen once; the top ten hold around a sixth. The material sequenced was whole blood, taken at baseline. Receptor source: an adult who was a healthcare worker with PCR-confirmed SARS-CoV-2 infection or an uninfected control (not recorded which). The donor label of this sample is uncertain. Both conserved end residues are part of each CDR3.

>TRBV5-4|TRBJ1-1
CASSLRTVGEAFF
>TRBV27|TRBJ2-1
CASSLSGGTYNEQFF
>TRBV20-1|TRBJ2-7
CSASGLADHYEQYF
>TRBV7-6|TRBJ2-7
CASSWNRGGGSGEQYF
>TRBV6-1|TRBJ2-1
CATIRGSGQYNEQFF
>TRBV20-1|TRBJ2-1
CSPKGGRYNEQFF
>TRBV11-2|TRBJ2-1
CASSLDGSGIYNEQFF
>TRBV10-3|TRBJ2-2
CAISDWGNTGELFF
>TRBV14|TRBJ1-2
CASSRLGIQNLGYTF
>TRBV5-1|TRBJ2-3
CASLGPAADTQYF
>TRBV6-1|TRBJ1-6
CASSEPRGPLDSPLHF
>TRBV4-1|TRBJ2-7
CASSETPGTQYEQYF
>TRBV7-8|TRBJ2-2
CASSPKAPIVANQHGELFF
>TRBV7-2|TRBJ2-1
CASSRGIEQFF
>TRBV5-1|TRBJ2-7
CASSLLVSGFYEQYF
>TRBV6-1|TRBJ2-3
CASSAPTSVWDTQYF
>TRBV7-9|TRBJ1-1
CASSLDLVNTEAFF
>TRBV20-1|TRBJ1-1
CSARFNTEAFF
>TRBV11-2|TRBJ2-5
CASSPHRVGNLETQYF
>TRBV7-9|TRBJ2-3
CASSLGYERDTQYF
>TRBV10-3|TRBJ2-1
CAISDSYNEQFF
>TRBV28|TRBJ2-5
CASSLRLAGVGEETQYF